The T cell receptor beta chain under discussion was sequenced for a study of cytomegalovirus exposure and HLA in healthy donors. Study results and limitations: With further analysis later on, most CMV-associated TCR beta chains appeared HLA-restricted. Both high specificity and high sensitivity reportedly marked the classifier's diagnosis of cytomegalovirus status. Accurate prediction of most subjects' HLA-A and HLA-B alleles from TCR beta sequences was reported.

As for this clone: Antigen: not known.

The PCR was carried out with 60 Vbeta primers and 13 Jbeta primers. Sequenced by immunoSEQ multiplex PCR; TCRdb stores in-frame clones only, minus some. The data show 200,000 to 250,000 clones, with 70% seen just once and around 3% held by the top ten. Germline-derived CDR1 and CDR2 are WSHSY and SAAADI. The CDR3 is 16 residues long. Trimming took 9 bases from V and 7 from J, leaving 25 bases between them. The gene calls are TRBV10-2 and TRBJ1-5, with TRBD1 as a possible D gene (6 bases). The sequenced material came from PBMCs. The TCR comes from a man aged 40-50 years in good health and CMV-seropositive. The CDR3 loop is CASGGRDNNPRQPQHF. Here the CDR3 DNA reads TGCGCCAGTGGGGGCCGGGACAACAACCCGAGGCAGCCCCAGCATTTT.